A selection of T cell receptor beta chains follows, all from one sample in a study of beta chain features in type 1 diabetes. Libraries were prepared by immunoSEQ multiplex PCR; TCRdb keeps only in-frame clonotypes and omits some of them. The sample gives roughly 160,000 clones, around 7.8% of which show up once; about 0.9% is in the top ten. The specimen sequenced was central memory CD4+ T cells from blood. All receptors come from a woman aged 40 to 50 with type 1 diabetes. CDR3s include the opening cysteine and the closing phenylalanine or tryptophan. D genes are given only for firm matches.

D gene: .
V gene: TRBV18
CDR3 protein: CASSPPQVGRANTEAFF

D gene: .
V gene: TRBV6-5
CDR3 protein: CASSPDMDGYTF

D gene: .
V gene: TRBV5-1
CDR3 protein: CASSLATGLNYGYTF

D gene: .
V gene: TRBV27
CDR3 protein: CASSRTRDTGELFF

D gene: TRBD2
V gene: TRBV2
CDR3 protein: CASSQLAGARGANVLTF

D gene: .
V gene: TRBV19
CDR3 protein: CASSITKAGGYTF

D gene: TRBD1
V gene: TRBV28
CDR3 protein: CASESGQANQPQHF

D gene: .
V gene: TRBV28
CDR3 protein: CATTDRNIQYF

D gene: .
V gene: TRBV5-1
CDR3 protein: CASSAGSGTDTQYF

D gene: TRBD1
V gene: TRBV4-1
CDR3 protein: CASSPGQASSGNTIYF

D gene: TRBD1
V gene: TRBV19
CDR3 protein: CASRGTGNTGELFF

D gene: TRBD2
V gene: TRBV7-3
CDR3 protein: CASSLGGGPGYNEQFF

D gene: TRBD2
V gene: TRBV2
CDR3 protein: CASSELLALNEQFF

D gene: TRBD2
V gene: TRBV27
CDR3 protein: CASSLSAGGSPTRQYF

D gene: .
V gene: TRBV6-5
CDR3 protein: CASSYRAGETQYF

D gene: .
V gene: TRBV25-1
CDR3 protein: CASAPGTFPYEQYF

D gene: .
V gene: TRBV5-6
CDR3 protein: CASSLYNEQFF

D gene: TRBD1
V gene: TRBV2
CDR3 protein: CASTRQGYNSPLHF

D gene: .
V gene: TRBV4-1
CDR3 protein: CASSHGQGSYEQYF

D gene: TRBD1
V gene: TRBV4-1
CDR3 protein: CASSQGQGMNTEAFF

D gene: .
V gene: TRBV19
CDR3 protein: CASRPHRDSPLHF

D gene: .
V gene: TRBV7-9
CDR3 protein: CASSLDSPTNEKLFF